These 20 T cell receptor beta chains came from one sample sequenced in a study of blood T cell repertoires in COVID-19. TCRdb's copy holds only in-frame clones and misses some; the assay was immunoSEQ multiplex PCR. In the table there are 390,000 or so clones, around 87% of which are singletons. Input material: PBMCs or T cells enriched from blood (not recorded which). The receptor set was obtained from a man between 18 and 35 years old who had recovered from COVID-19.

V usage is TRBV10-3 and J usage is TRBJ1-5; TRBD1 matches at 8 bases. Trimming at V came to 6 bases and at J to 6 bases, leaving 7 bases not matched to a gene. Looked up from germline, CDR1 is ENHRY and CDR2 is SYGVKD. The CDR3 consists of 14 residues. The chain's CDR3 is CAISGQGGTQPQHF. The CDR3 nucleotides are TGTGCCATCAGCGGACAGGGTGGCACTCAGCCCCAGCATTTT.

This chain uses TRBV10-3 with TRBJ1-2, with TRBD1 as a possible D gene (6 bases). Germline assignment: CDR1 ENHRY and CDR2 SYGVKD. Trimming stripped 1 base from V and 8 bases from J, with 11 bases between. The CDR3 spans 13 residues. The CDR3 loop is CAISELAGVGYTF. For the CDR3, the DNA is TGTGCCATCAGTGAGTTGGCAGGGGTGGGCTACACCTTC.

This chain joins TRBV27 and TRBJ1-2; D might be TRBD1 (6 bases). Germline CDR1 MNHEY, CDR2 SMNVEV (reference sequence). The V gene lost 6 bases and the J gene lost 6 bases, with 23 bases spanning the gap. The CDR3 is made up of 16 amino acids. The CDR3 nucleotides are TGTGCCAGCAGCTCCCCTGGACAGCTGACTTTCGATGGCTACACCTTC. Protein sequence: CASSSPGQLTFDGYTF.

This clone was found many times. V usage is TRBV12-5 and J usage is TRBJ1-6; a weak D match, TRBD1 (5 bases). V lost 1 base and J lost 14, with 15 bases in between. CDR1 LGHNT and CDR2 FRNRAP come from the germline V gene. The CDR3 has 14 amino acids. CDR3 DNA: TGTGCTAGTGGTTTGGAAATCGACTGGGGCGCCCTCCACTTT. It translates to CASGLEIDWGALHF. Full variable domain (outside the CDR3, taken from reference TRBV12-5 and TRBJ1-6): DARVTQTPRHKVTEMGQEVTMRCQPILGHNTVFWYRQTMMQGLELLAYFRNRAPLDDSGMPKDRFSAEMPDATLATLKIQPSEPRDSAVYFCASGLEIDWGALHFGNGTRLTVT.

In the case of this clone: Different DNA sequences within this sample yield the same CDR3. The CDR3 nucleotides are TGTGCCAGCAGTTTAAGGGGGAACACTGAAGCTTTCTTT. It codes for CASSLRGNTEAFF. The chain is built from TRBV28 and TRBJ1-1; the D gene is possibly TRBD1 (5 bases). The CDR3 spans 13 residues. V lost 2 bases, J lost 1 base, and 5 bases lay in between. Germline V gives CDR1 MDHEN, CDR2 SYDVKM. The whole variable domain, filled in from reference TRBV28 and TRBJ1-1, reads DVKVTQSSRYLVKRTGEKVFLECVQDMDHENMFWYRQDPGLGLRLIYFSYDVKMKEKGDIPEGYSVSREKKERFSLILESASTNQTSMYLCASSLRGNTEAFFGQGTRLTVV.

The rearrangement links TRBV11-1 to TRBJ1-1, with D hard to call. This CDR3 has 13 amino acids. Trimming stripped 4 bases from V and 8 bases from J, with 14 bases between. The germline CDR1 and CDR2 sequences are SGHAT and FQDESV (reference sequence). The CDR3 is CASSSPNLQEAFF. The CDR3 nucleotides are TGTGCCAGCAGCTCTCCGAACCTCCAGGAAGCTTTCTTT.

This clone was counted a single time. The chain carries TRBV5-5 and TRBJ2-5, with 8 positions matching TRBD2. CDR1 and CDR2 (germline): SGHKS, YYEKEE (reference sequence). J lost 5 bases, V lost 2 bases, and 14 bases had no gene match. The CDR3 length is 17 residues. This CDR3 is CASSLPSIGLAWETQYF. CDR3 bases: TGTGCCAGCAGCTTACCCTCTATCGGACTAGCATGGGAGACCCAGTACTTC.

The V and J genes are TRBV5-1 and TRBJ2-1; TRBD2 matches 7 bases. The germline V gene encodes CDR1 SGHRS and CDR2 YFSETQ. V lost 0 bases to trimming and J lost 6 bases; unmatched junction nucleotides: 9. The CDR3 consists of 16 residues. In nucleotides, the CDR3 is TGCGCCAGCAGCTTGGGGCCCAGGGAGGGGCTCAATGAGCAGTTCTTC. This codes for CASSLGPREGLNEQFF.

V usage is TRBV9 and J usage is TRBJ1-4, with D possibly TRBD1 on 5 matching bases. The CDR3 is 16 amino acids. The V and J ends lost 0 bases and 1 base respectively, with 10 bases between them. Germline lookup yields CDR1 SGDLS and CDR2 YYNGEE. As DNA, the CDR3 is TGTGCCAGCAGCGTAGGAGGTCAGGGAACTAATGAAAAACTGTTTTTT. It specifies CASSVGGQGTNEKLFF.

The chain recombines TRBV27 with TRBJ2-3; 8 bases match TRBD2. There are 14 residues in the CDR3. CDR1 and CDR2 from the germline V gene are MNHEY and SMNVEV (reference sequence). The J segment lost 5 bases and the V segment lost 6 bases, leaving 7 bases of the junction unmatched. CDR3: CASRPGLGLDTQYF. Here the CDR3 DNA reads TGTGCCAGCAGGCCGGGACTAGGGCTAGATACGCAGTATTTT.

The chain employs TRBV4-1 and TRBJ2-3, with 7 bases that match TRBD1. This CDR3 is 18 amino acids long. Germline assignment: CDR1 MGHRA and CDR2 YSYEKL. Germline trimming cut 1 base from V and 4 bases from J; bases unmatched to any gene: 14. The CDR3 sequence: CASSQGLITGERADTQYF. CDR3 in DNA: TGCGCCAGCAGCCAAGGACTAATTACAGGGGAGCGCGCAGATACGCAGTATTTT.

The rearrangement uses TRBV6-5 and TRBJ2-5; perhaps TRBD2 as D (5 bases). The length of the CDR3 is 14 residues. CDR1 and CDR2 from the germline V gene are MNHEY and SVGAGI. V was shortened by 8 bases and J by 2 bases, with 15 bases between the two germline ends. The CDR3 here is CASAASPGQETQYF. Here the CDR3 DNA reads TGTGCCAGCGCCGCCTCCCCGGGGCAAGAGACCCAGTACTTC.

The chain links TRBV5-1 to TRBJ2-5, with D possibly matching TRBD2 (5 bases). The CDR3 totals 13 residues. Germline V gives CDR1 SGHRS, CDR2 YFSETQ. Trimming stripped 4 bases from V and 7 bases from J, with 14 bases between. The CDR3 bases are TGCGCCAGCAGCCTGGACTCCCGCGGGACCCAGTACTTC. It specifies CASSLDSRGTQYF. Together with reference TRBV5-1 and TRBJ2-5, the CDR3 gives the full variable domain: KAGVTQTPRYLIKTRGQQVTLSCSPISGHRSVSWYQQTPGQGLQFLFEYFSETQRNKGNFPGRFSGRQFSNSRSEMNVSTLELGDSALYLCASSLDSRGTQYFGPGTRLLVL.

The chain links TRBV10-3 to TRBJ2-2, with 9 bases identical to TRBD1. This CDR3 is 15 amino acids long. Per the germline V gene, CDR1 is ENHRY and CDR2 is SYGVKD. V gave up 4 bases and J gave up 4 bases; unmatched junction bases: 4. In DNA form, the CDR3 reads TGTGCCATCAGTGCGGGACAGGGTACCACCGGGGAGCTGTTTTTT. This encodes CAISAGQGTTGELFF.

The chain uses TRBV5-6 and TRBJ2-7, with D perhaps TRBD2 (6 bases). The V end lost 3 bases, the J end lost 4 bases, and 11 bases lay between the germline ends. The CDR3 is 13 amino acids. From germline, CDR1 is SGHDT and CDR2 YYEEEE. Written as DNA, the CDR3 is TGTGCCAGCAGCTGGGGGACTTCTTACGAGCAGTACTTC. This gives the protein CASSWGTSYEQYF.

DNA of the CDR3: TGCGCCAGCAGCCAATGGACAGGGGGCTCTTACACCGGGGAGCTGTTTTTT. Translated, it gives CASSQWTGGSYTGELFF. This chain uses TRBV4-3 with TRBJ2-2; 11 positions agree with TRBD1. The germline V gene has CDR1 LGHNA and CDR2 YSLEER. The CDR3 has 17 amino acids. Unmatched junction bases numbered 5, after V lost 2 bases and J lost 3 bases.

V is TRBV7-3 and J is TRBJ1-2; 10 bases are a match to TRBD1. The CDR3 has 14 amino acids. Germline values: CDR1 SGHTA, CDR2 FQGTGA. The V gene end was trimmed by 6 bases and the J gene end by 4 bases; junction bases not matched to a gene: 5. Here the CDR3 reads CASSPGTGAYGYTF. The DNA for the CDR3 is TGTGCCAGCAGTCCCGGGACAGGGGCCTATGGCTACACCTTC.

The chain is built from TRBV28 and TRBJ2-7; 10 positions agree with TRBD1. Germline assignment: CDR1 MDHEN and CDR2 SYDVKM. The length of the CDR3 is 14 residues. The J segment lost 6 bases and the V segment lost 9 bases, leaving 11 bases of the junction unmatched. In nucleotides, the CDR3 is TGTGCCAGTACGCGGGACAGGGGATTTGGCGAGCAGTACTTC. Its translation: CASTRDRGFGEQYF. The full variable domain, rest sourced from reference TRBV28 and TRBJ2-7, is DVKVTQSSRYLVKRTGEKVFLECVQDMDHENMFWYRQDPGLGLRLIYFSYDVKMKEKGDIPEGYSVSREKKERFSLILESASTNQTSMYLCASTRDRGFGEQYFGPGTRLTVT.

This chain connects TRBV9 to TRBJ2-2, with TRBD1 matching over 8 bases. Trimming at V came to 0 bases and at J to 4 bases, leaving 11 bases not matched to a gene. Germline CDR1 SGDLS, CDR2 YYNGEE. There are 18 residues in the CDR3. The chain's CDR3 is CASSVAGWTGRVTGELFF. The CDR3 DNA reads TGTGCCAGCAGCGTAGCTGGTTGGACAGGGCGGGTCACCGGGGAGCTGTTTTTT.

This CDR3 reads CASSRDMSSYEQYF. The CDR3 DNA sequence: TGCGCCAGCAGCCGGGACATGAGCTCCTACGAGCAGTACTTC. J is TRBJ2-7 and V is TRBV5-1; D may be TRBD1 (6 bases). CDR1 and CDR2 from the germline V gene are SGHRS and YFSETQ. V shed 4 bases and J shed 0 bases, with 11 bases lying between them. CDR3 length: 14 amino acids.